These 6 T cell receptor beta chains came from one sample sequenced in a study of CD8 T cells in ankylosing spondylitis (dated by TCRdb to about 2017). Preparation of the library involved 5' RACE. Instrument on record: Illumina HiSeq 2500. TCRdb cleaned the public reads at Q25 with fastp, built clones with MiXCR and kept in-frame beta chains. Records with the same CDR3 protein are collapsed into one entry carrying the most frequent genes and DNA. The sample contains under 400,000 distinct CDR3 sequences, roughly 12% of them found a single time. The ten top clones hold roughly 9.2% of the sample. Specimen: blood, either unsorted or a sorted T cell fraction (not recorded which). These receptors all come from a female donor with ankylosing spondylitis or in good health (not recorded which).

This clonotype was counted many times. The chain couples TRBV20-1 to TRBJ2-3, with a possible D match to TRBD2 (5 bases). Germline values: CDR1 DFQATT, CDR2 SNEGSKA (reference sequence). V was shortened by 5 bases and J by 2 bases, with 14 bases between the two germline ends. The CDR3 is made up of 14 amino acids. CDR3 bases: TGCAGTGCTGAGGCGGGTTTATTCACAGATACGCAGTATTTT. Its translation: CSAEAGLFTDTQYF.

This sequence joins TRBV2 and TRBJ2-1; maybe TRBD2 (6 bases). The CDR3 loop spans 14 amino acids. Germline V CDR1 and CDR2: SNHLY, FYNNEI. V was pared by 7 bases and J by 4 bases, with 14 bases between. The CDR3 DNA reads TGTGCCAGCACGGAGGAGGGGCTTTACAATGAGCAGTTCTTC. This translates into CASTEEGLYNEQFF.

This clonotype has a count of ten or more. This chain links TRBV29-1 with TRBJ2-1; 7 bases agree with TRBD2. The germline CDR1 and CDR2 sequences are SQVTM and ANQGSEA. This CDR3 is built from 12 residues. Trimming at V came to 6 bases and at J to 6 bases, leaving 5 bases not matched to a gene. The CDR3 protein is CSVASGTNEQFF. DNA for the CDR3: TGCAGCGTCGCAAGCGGGACCAATGAGCAGTTCTTC.

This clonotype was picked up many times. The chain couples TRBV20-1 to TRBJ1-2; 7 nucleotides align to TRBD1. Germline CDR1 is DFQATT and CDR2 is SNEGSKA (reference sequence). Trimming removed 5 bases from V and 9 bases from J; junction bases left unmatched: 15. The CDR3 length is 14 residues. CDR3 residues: CSAPNSGQVWSYTF. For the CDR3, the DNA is TGCAGTGCTCCGAATTCAGGACAGGTCTGGAGCTACACCTTC.

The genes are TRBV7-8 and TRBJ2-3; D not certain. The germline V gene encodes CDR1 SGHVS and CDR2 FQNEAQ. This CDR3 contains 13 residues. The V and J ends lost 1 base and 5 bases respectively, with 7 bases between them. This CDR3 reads CASSLVALDTQYF. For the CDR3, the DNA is TGTGCCAGCAGCTTAGTCGCCCTAGATACGCAGTATTTT.

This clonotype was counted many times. The CDR3 coding sequence is TGTGCCAGCAGCAAGCGGACAGGGCTTATGAACACTGAAGCTTTCTTT. Encoded protein: CASSKRTGLMNTEAFF. The J gene is TRBJ1-1, the V gene TRBV5-6; 8 nucleotides line up with TRBD1. The germline gives CDR1 SGHDT, CDR2 YYEEEE. This CDR3 comprises 16 residues. J was trimmed by 0 bases and V by 4 bases; bases with no gene match: 8.